The entry below gives a single T cell receptor (beta chain) sequence along with its context. Authors' data handling: Reference gene primer amplification yielded estimated nucleated cell counts. The protocol was immunoSEQ multiplex PCR, while the TCRdb copy is restricted to in-frame clones and leaves out a portion. The DNA gave D and trimming, while V, J and clone size come from that table. Of approximately 77,000 clones listed, 70% to 90% are singletons. These data originate in a study of blood T cell repertoires in COVID-19. Study information: The cDNA or gDNA used as material had been derived from T cells, B-cell-depleted T cells, or PBMCs.

The germline CDR1 and CDR2 sequences are LGHNA and YNFKEQ. V trimming: 3 bases; J trimming: 0 bases; junction bases outside the gene matches: 9. This CDR3 region has 17 residues. Sequenced: peripheral blood. This sequence originates from a woman aged 80 or older with acute or convalescent COVID-19. J is TRBJ2-3 and V is TRBV4-2, with 7 bases matching TRBD1. The CDR3 region is CASSQRGQRPSTDTQYF. The CDR3 DNA reads TGTGCCAGCAGCCAGAGGGGACAGCGACCTAGCACAGATACGCAGTATTTT.